This T cell receptor beta chain was sequenced during a study of T cell responses to AZD1222 COVID-19 vaccine (dated by TCRdb to the early 2020s). Context from the whole study: A total of 233 trial participants underwent TCR sequencing, of whom about 200 received two doses of AZD1222 and roughly 25 received two doses of the MenACWY control vaccine. Trial participants were enrolled by age into 18-55, 56-69 and 70-plus year subgroups, with roughly 160, 29 and 62 TCR-sequenced participants respectively.

The CDR3 regions of human TCRbeta chains were subjected to immunosequencing. Turning to the authors' computational methods: Repertoire TCRs were checked for matches against a reference library of SARS-CoV-2-specific TCRs that had been generated using the MIRA antigen-specificity platform. Breadth was defined as the fraction of unique TCRs that were SARS-CoV-2-associated. Depth was defined as the fraction of total T cells that were SARS-CoV-2-associated. Using the MIRA data, each spike-specific TCR was mapped to the spike region that the TCR reacts to and placed in a CD4 or CD8 class. Log10-transformed breadth and depth values were compared by one-way ANOVA with Sidak's multiple comparisons tests. This is the immuneACCESS table as TCRdb keeps it, with only in-frame sequences that have V and J called. A part of the clones is gone; compared with another copy, unresolved V genes explain less than half, and the rest is unexplained. That table supplies the V and J calls and clone size; D and trimming were determined from the DNA. The sample records around 110,000 clones, approximately 90% of which are singletons. The ten largest clones take up 4.8% of the sample.

The CDR3 runs 13 amino acids, cysteine and phenylalanine included. The sequence is cut down to CDR3 DNA, 39 bases in frame from base 1. The germline V gene yields MNHEY for CDR1 and SVGAGI for CDR2. Relative to germline, V is 6 bases shorter and J is 2 bases shorter, with 10 bases between their ends. What the authors observed across the whole study: After two AZD1222 doses, spike-specific TCR breadth and depth were significantly higher than at day 0 and than in MenACWY recipients. Nearly half of unique spike-specific TCRs reportedly recognized epitopes outside regions mutated in the B.1.351 and B.1.1.7 variants. Conclusions about previously exposed vaccinees are limited, since just five or six AZD1222 recipients were seropositive for SARS-CoV-2 at baseline. Participants were mostly white British and included more females than males, and it was suggested by the authors that clonal diversity may have been underestimated. Because no samples from the day 14 peak response were available, repertoires could be characterized only after the peak T cell response. The vaccine-associated CD4 TCRs covered the entire spike protein, and the dominant responses fell in regions 160-218 and 743-854. In the small 56-69-year group, the increase in depth fell short of significance, most likely because of low power.

The time point label corresponds to: about 28 days (+/-7) after the second vaccine dose. Because spike-specific TCR depth and breadth did not differ between the two schedules, AZD1222 recipients who got a second dose at roughly 4 weeks were pooled with those who got a second dose at roughly 12 weeks. The vaccinee samples were drawn from two UK trials, COV001 and COV002, one of which was a single-blind randomized controlled phase 2/3 trial testing AZD1222 (ChAdOx1 nCoV-19) in healthy adults. For TCRbeta chain sequencing, PBMC samples were collected from trial participants at day 0 and at day 28 after the second dose. In this sample, this clone turned up once. Its antigen remains unidentified. Base-call qualities are not available, and no considerably larger clone is one nucleotide away.

The V and J segments used are TRBV6-5 and TRBJ1-2; the D gene is unclear. The sequencing here drew on peripheral blood, taken 28 days after the second AZD1222 dose. The sequence was collected from an adult who received the AZD1222 COVID-19 vaccine. The DNA sequence is as follows: TGTGCCAGCAGACAGACTGTGAACTATGGCTACACCTTC. Protein translation: CASRQTVNYGYTF.